The rows below give T cell receptor beta chains drawn from one sample of a study of CD8 T cells in ankylosing spondylitis. TCRdb fed the 5' RACE reads into MiXCR, producing one record per CDR3 protein. The repertoire holds a few hundred thousand distinct CDR3 sequences, with 7.3% as singletons. The sample was blood, either unsorted or a sorted T cell fraction (not recorded which). The receptors derive from a male donor with ankylosing spondylitis. Both conserved end residues are trimmed from each CDR3. The order of the fields is CDR3 protein, V gene, J gene.

cdr3_aa: ASSYWWSSGNTIY
v_call: TRBV6-5
j_call: TRBJ1-3

cdr3_aa: ASSADRHTGELF
v_call: TRBV6-4
j_call: TRBJ2-2

cdr3_aa: ASSPPGRPPLTEAF
v_call: TRBV28
j_call: TRBJ1-1

cdr3_aa: ASSAYSLGQAYEQY
v_call: TRBV7-2
j_call: TRBJ2-7

cdr3_aa: ASSLRLAGRGDQETQY
v_call: TRBV11-2
j_call: TRBJ2-5

cdr3_aa: ASSEGLGISYEQY
v_call: TRBV7-2
j_call: TRBJ2-7

cdr3_aa: ASSLRWRGSGTEAF
v_call: TRBV5-5
j_call: TRBJ1-1

cdr3_aa: ASIRNEQY
v_call: TRBV10-3
j_call: TRBJ2-7

cdr3_aa: ASSFMERYEQY
v_call: TRBV7-9
j_call: TRBJ2-7

cdr3_aa: ASSVGNLVRTGAGNTIY
v_call: TRBV9
j_call: TRBJ1-3

cdr3_aa: ASSLWNGRGTYEQY
v_call: TRBV7-9
j_call: TRBJ2-7

cdr3_aa: ASSYPLRGGTYNEQF
v_call: TRBV6-2/TRBV6-3
j_call: TRBJ2-1

cdr3_aa: ASSRWTGNSPLH
v_call: TRBV14
j_call: TRBJ1-6

cdr3_aa: ASRPTSGGNEQF
v_call: TRBV3-1
j_call: TRBJ2-1

cdr3_aa: ASSQALSLVADTQY
v_call: TRBV4-3
j_call: TRBJ2-3

cdr3_aa: ASSQDRASGGSGETQY
v_call: TRBV4-2
j_call: TRBJ2-5

cdr3_aa: ASSYFGGREQETQY
v_call: TRBV6-5
j_call: TRBJ2-5

cdr3_aa: ASSLADRGYSNQPQH
v_call: TRBV19
j_call: TRBJ1-5

cdr3_aa: ASSRSADYEQY
v_call: TRBV7-6
j_call: TRBJ2-7

cdr3_aa: ASSRDRAPSETQY
v_call: TRBV6-1
j_call: TRBJ2-5

cdr3_aa: ASSLDRTSATYNEQF
v_call: TRBV6-1
j_call: TRBJ2-1

cdr3_aa: ASSGHGGAGGYEQY
v_call: TRBV9
j_call: TRBJ2-7

cdr3_aa: ASSSWTEEGADTQY
v_call: TRBV28
j_call: TRBJ2-3

cdr3_aa: ASSHRVGARDRILTEAF
v_call: TRBV4-2
j_call: TRBJ1-1

cdr3_aa: ASSYVGAGELF
v_call: TRBV6-5
j_call: TRBJ2-2

cdr3_aa: ASSSQSSGANVLT
v_call: TRBV5-1
j_call: TRBJ2-6

cdr3_aa: AIATGEGLGTDTQY
v_call: TRBV5-8
j_call: TRBJ2-3

cdr3_aa: ASSVVGETSGGSPYNEQF
v_call: TRBV9
j_call: TRBJ2-1

cdr3_aa: ASWGDYGYT
v_call: TRBV2
j_call: TRBJ1-2

cdr3_aa: ASTNDGVRAEAF
v_call: TRBV6-1
j_call: TRBJ1-1

cdr3_aa: ASSWTGKETQY
v_call: TRBV10-2
j_call: TRBJ2-5

cdr3_aa: ASGGGQQF
v_call: TRBV5-6
j_call: TRBJ2-1

cdr3_aa: AIGPGAGLRSGANVLT
v_call: TRBV25-1
j_call: TRBJ2-6

cdr3_aa: SARGGRGTYYEQY
v_call: TRBV20-1
j_call: TRBJ2-7

cdr3_aa: ASSVGQVTYEQY
v_call: TRBV13
j_call: TRBJ2-7

cdr3_aa: ASSPTGPLQY
v_call: TRBV12-3/TRBV12-4
j_call: TRBJ2-7

cdr3_aa: ASRPQGAVLADTQY
v_call: TRBV19
j_call: TRBJ2-3